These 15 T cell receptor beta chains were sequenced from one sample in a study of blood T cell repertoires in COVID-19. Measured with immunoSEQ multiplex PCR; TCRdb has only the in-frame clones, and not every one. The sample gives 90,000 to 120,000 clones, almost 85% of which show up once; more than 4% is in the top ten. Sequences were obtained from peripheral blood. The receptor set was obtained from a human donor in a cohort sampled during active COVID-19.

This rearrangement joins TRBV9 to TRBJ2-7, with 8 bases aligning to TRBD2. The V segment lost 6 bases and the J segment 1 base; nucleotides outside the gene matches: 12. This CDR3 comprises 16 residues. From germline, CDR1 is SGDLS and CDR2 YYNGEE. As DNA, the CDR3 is TGTGCCAGCAACCGGGGGGAGGTAGCGGGATCCTACGAGCAGTACTTC. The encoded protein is CASNRGEVAGSYEQYF.

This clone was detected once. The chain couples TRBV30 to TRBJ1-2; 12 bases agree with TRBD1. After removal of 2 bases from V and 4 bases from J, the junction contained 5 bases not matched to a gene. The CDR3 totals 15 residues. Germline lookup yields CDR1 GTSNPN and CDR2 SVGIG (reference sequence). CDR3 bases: TGTGCCTGGAGTTCGGGGACAGGGGGCGGCTATGGCTACACCTTC. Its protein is CAWSSGTGGGYGYTF. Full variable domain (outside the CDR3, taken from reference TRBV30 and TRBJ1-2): SQTIHQWPATLVQPVGSPLSLECTVEGTSNPNLYWYRQAAGRGLQLLFYSVGIGQISSEVPQNLSASRPQDRQFILSSKKLLLSDSGFYLCAWSSGTGGGYGYTFGSGTRLTVV.

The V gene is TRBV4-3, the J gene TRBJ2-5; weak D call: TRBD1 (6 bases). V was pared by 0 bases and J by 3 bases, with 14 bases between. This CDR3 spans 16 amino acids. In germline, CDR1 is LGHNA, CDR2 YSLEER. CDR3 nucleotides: TGCGCCAGCAGCCAAGATTTTCGTGCAGGGGAAGAGACCCAGTACTTC. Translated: CASSQDFRAGEETQYF.

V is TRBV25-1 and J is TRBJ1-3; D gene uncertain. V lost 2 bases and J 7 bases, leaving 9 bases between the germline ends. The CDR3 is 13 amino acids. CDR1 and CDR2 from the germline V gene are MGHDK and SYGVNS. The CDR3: CASSEQLGNTIYF. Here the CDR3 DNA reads TGTGCCAGCAGTGAACAGCTGGGCAACACCATATATTTT.

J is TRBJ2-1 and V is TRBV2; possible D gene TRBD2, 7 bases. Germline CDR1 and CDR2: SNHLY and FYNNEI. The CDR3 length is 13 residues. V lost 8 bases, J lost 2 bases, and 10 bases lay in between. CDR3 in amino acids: CASRGAPYNEQFF. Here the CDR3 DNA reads TGTGCCAGCCGGGGGGCCCCCTACAATGAGCAGTTCTTC.

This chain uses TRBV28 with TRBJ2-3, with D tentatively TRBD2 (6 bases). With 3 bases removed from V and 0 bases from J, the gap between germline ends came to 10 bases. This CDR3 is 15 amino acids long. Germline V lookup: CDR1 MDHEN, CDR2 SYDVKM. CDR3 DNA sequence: TGTGCCAGCAGTTTCCGGGGGAGGAGCACAGATACGCAGTATTTT. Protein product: CASSFRGRSTDTQYF.

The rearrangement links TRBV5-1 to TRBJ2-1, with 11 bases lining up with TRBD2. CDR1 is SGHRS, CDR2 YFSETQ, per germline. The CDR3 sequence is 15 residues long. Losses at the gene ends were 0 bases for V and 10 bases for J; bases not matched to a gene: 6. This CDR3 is CASSLGGGLADEQFF. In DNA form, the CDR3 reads TGCGCCAGCAGCTTGGGCGGGGGACTAGCGGACGAGCAGTTCTTC.

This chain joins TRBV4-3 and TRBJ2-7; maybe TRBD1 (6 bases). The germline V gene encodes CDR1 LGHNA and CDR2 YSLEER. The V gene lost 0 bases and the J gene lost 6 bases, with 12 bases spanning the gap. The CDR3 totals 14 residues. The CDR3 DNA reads TGCGCCAGCAGCCAAGATTCGGTCAGGGGCGAGCAGTACTTC. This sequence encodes CASSQDSVRGEQYF.

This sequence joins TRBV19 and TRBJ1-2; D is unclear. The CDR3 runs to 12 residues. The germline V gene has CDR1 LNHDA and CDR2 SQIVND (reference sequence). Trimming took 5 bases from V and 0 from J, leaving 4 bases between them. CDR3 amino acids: CASSGANYGYTF. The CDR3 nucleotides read TGTGCCAGTAGTGGAGCTAACTATGGCTACACCTTC. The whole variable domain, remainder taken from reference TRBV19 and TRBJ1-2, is DGGITQSPKYLFRKEGQNVTLSCEQNLNHDAMYWYRQDPGQGLRLIYYSQIVNDFQKGDIAEGYSVSREKKESFPLTVTSAQKNPTAFYLCASSGANYGYTFGSGTRLTVV.

In nucleotides, the CDR3 is TGTGCCAGCGCAACAGGGGCATATGGCTACACCTTC. Its translation is CASATGAYGYTF. The gene calls are TRBV28 and TRBJ1-2; 7 nucleotides agree with TRBD1. This CDR3 has 12 residues. Trimming at V came to 8 bases and at J to 5 bases, leaving 5 bases not matched to a gene. Germline CDR1 MDHEN, CDR2 SYDVKM.

CDR3 sequence reads: CASRAPGTSYEQYV. The CDR3 region has the DNA TGTGCCAGCAGGGCCCCGGGAACCTCCTACGAGCAGTACGTC. The chain combines TRBV5-6 with TRBJ2-7; maybe TRBD2 (5 bases). The V end lost 5 bases, the J end lost 0 bases, and 12 bases lay between the germline ends. CDR1 is SGHDT, CDR2 YYEEEE, per germline. CDR3 length equals 14 residues.

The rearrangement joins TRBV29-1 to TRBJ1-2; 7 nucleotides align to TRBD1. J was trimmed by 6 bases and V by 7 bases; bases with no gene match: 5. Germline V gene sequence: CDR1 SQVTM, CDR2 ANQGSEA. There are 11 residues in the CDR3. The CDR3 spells CSANRGDGYTF. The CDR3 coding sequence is TGCAGCGCTAACAGGGGAGATGGCTACACCTTC.

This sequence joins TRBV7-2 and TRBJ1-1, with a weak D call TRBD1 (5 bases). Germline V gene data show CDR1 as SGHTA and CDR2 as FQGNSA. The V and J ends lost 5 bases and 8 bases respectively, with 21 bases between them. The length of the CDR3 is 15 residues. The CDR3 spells CASSPRWGDGKEAFF. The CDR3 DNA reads TGTGCCAGCAGCCCCAGATGGGGGGATGGTAAGGAAGCTTTCTTT.

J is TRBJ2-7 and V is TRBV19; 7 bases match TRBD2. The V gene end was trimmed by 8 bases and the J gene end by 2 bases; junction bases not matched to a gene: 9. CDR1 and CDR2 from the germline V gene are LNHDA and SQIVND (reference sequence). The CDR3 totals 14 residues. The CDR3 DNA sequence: TGTGCCAGTTCAGATAGCGGGTCGACCTACGAGCAGTACTTC. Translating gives CASSDSGSTYEQYF.

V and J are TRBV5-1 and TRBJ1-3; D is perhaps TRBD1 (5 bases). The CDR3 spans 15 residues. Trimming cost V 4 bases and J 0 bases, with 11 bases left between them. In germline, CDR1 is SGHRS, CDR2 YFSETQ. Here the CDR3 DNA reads TGCGCCAGCAGCCCGGGACTGACCTCTGGAAACACCATATATTTT. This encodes CASSPGLTSGNTIYF. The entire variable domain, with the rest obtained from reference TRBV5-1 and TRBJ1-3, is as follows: KAGVTQTPRYLIKTRGQQVTLSCSPISGHRSVSWYQQTPGQGLQFLFEYFSETQRNKGNFPGRFSGRQFSNSRSEMNVSTLELGDSALYLCASSPGLTSGNTIYFGEGSWLTVV.